These T cell receptor beta chains were read from a single sample in a study of blood T cell repertoires in COVID-19. Clones were read by immunoSEQ multiplex PCR, and TCRdb kept only the in-frame ones, dropping some. The data contain more than 300,000 clones, 87% of them singletons. Material: PBMCs or T cells enriched from blood (not recorded which). The receptors were sampled from a man aged 35-49 years in a cohort exposed to, infected with or recovered from COVID-19 (not recorded which). The CDR3 runs from the conserved cysteine through the conserved F or W. Size tells how often a clone was seen (once, few, many) or the class of an expanded clone, and some rows leave it out.

j_call	v_call	clone_size	cdr3_aa
TRBJ2-1	TRBV5-6	NA	CASSLTRTTNNEQFF
TRBJ1-6	TRBV5-4	NA	CASRSDRGIGNSPLHF
TRBJ1-3	TRBV14	once	CASSQGRGAGGNTIYF
TRBJ1-2	TRBV7-9	NA	CASSLITGQGAYGYTF
TRBJ2-3	TRBV7-3	NA	CASSLVGRGLAGGSDTQYF
TRBJ2-7	TRBV27	NA	CASSPRLLGGYEQYF
TRBJ1-5	TRBV6-8	NA	CASQRNQPQHF
TRBJ1-4	TRBV9	few	CASSGATITGKKLFF
TRBJ2-7	TRBV4-1	NA	CASSHEGGGHYEQYF
TRBJ2-5	TRBV4-2	NA	CASSQYPGTSGSSETQYF
TRBJ2-5	TRBV5-8	NA	CASSLVGQGAAQETQYF
TRBJ2-3	TRBV6-1	NA	CASSELGTFTDTQYF
TRBJ2-1	TRBV3-1/TRBV3-2	NA	CASSPDQLAGSDNEQFF
TRBJ2-1	TRBV7-9	NA	CASRRPGQGSYNEQFF
TRBJ2-3	TRBV20-1	once	CSASLAGNTDTQYF
TRBJ2-5	TRBV6-2/TRBV6-3	NA	CASSPGLSAERETQYF